One and the same sample provided the 2 T cell receptor beta chains below, sequenced in a study of cytomegalovirus exposure and HLA in healthy donors. TCRdb's copy holds only in-frame clones and misses some; the assay was immunoSEQ multiplex PCR. This sample has over 200,000 clones, with around 90% found just once. Sequencing input: PBMCs. The receptor set was obtained from a woman aged 18-29 years in good health and CMV-seronegative.

The chain has TRBV10-3 and TRBJ2-7, with TRBD2 identical over 8 bases. V was pared by 4 bases and J by 8 bases, with 7 bases of the junction left unmatched. The CDR3 totals 13 residues. The germline CDR1 and CDR2 sequences are ENHRY and SYGVKD. The CDR3: CAISAPGGDQQYF. CDR3 nucleotides: TGTGCCATCAGTGCCCCGGGGGGGGATCAGCAGTACTTC.

V is TRBV28 and J is TRBJ2-7; tentatively, D is TRBD1 (6 bases). Between the trimmed V and J ends, which lost 4 bases and 0 bases, there was a span of 13 bases. The germline CDR1 and CDR2 sequences are MDHEN and SYDVKM. The CDR3 has 15 residues. DNA of the CDR3: TGTGCCAGCAGTTCAGGGGTGGTTCGCTCCTACGAGCAGTACTTC. Translated, it gives CASSSGVVRSYEQYF.